The rows below give T cell receptor beta chains drawn from one sample of a study of T cells expressing NK-cell markers. TCRdb processed the 5' RACE reads again and assigns one entry to each CDR3 protein, with no DNA. This table lists about 180,000 distinct CDR3 sequences. Source material: blood T cells: a sorted CD56 or NKG2C T cell subset, CD4+ or CD8+ T cells, or bulk PBMC T cells (not recorded which). These receptors were collected from a man aged 18 to 69 in good health. Both conserved end residues are part of each CDR3. Expanded clones get a size class; other rows say once, few or many, or leave the size out.

V gene: TRBV27; clone size: -; J gene: TRBJ2-3; CDR3 length: 20; CDR3 protein: CASSAGLAGYVHPSTDTQYF
V gene: TRBV27; clone size: -; J gene: TRBJ2-1; CDR3 length: 15; CDR3 protein: CASSLVRGGATEQFF
V gene: TRBV7-2; clone size: -; J gene: TRBJ2-7; CDR3 length: 15; CDR3 protein: CASSPIAGGKNEQYF
V gene: TRBV6-1; clone size: -; J gene: TRBJ1-1; CDR3 length: 13; CDR3 protein: CASSEGAGDEAFF
V gene: TRBV4-1; clone size: -; J gene: TRBJ1-3; CDR3 length: 15; CDR3 protein: CASSPGGATGNTIYF
V gene: TRBV4-1; clone size: -; J gene: TRBJ2-3; CDR3 length: 18; CDR3 protein: CASSPSPASGLNTDTQYF
V gene: TRBV24-1; clone size: -; J gene: TRBJ1-5; CDR3 length: 17; CDR3 protein: CATSDPRQGDSNQPQHF
V gene: TRBV2; clone size: -; J gene: TRBJ2-2; CDR3 length: 16; CDR3 protein: CASSGVSGGNTGELFF
V gene: TRBV2; clone size: -; J gene: TRBJ1-2; CDR3 length: 14; CDR3 protein: CASTSRRDSYGYTF
V gene: TRBV7-9; clone size: -; J gene: TRBJ2-5; CDR3 length: 14; CDR3 protein: CASSLTGGEETQYF
V gene: TRBV29-1; clone size: -; J gene: TRBJ2-2; CDR3 length: 11; CDR3 protein: CSVPGGGELFF
V gene: TRBV6-5; clone size: -; J gene: TRBJ2-5; CDR3 length: 15; CDR3 protein: CASSYLSSGEETQYF
V gene: TRBV24-1; clone size: -; J gene: TRBJ2-1; CDR3 length: 14; CDR3 protein: CATSDSSSTNEQFF
V gene: TRBV5-1; clone size: -; J gene: TRBJ1-1; CDR3 length: 15; CDR3 protein: CASSLSGDLNTEAFF
V gene: TRBV12-3/TRBV12-4; clone size: -; J gene: TRBJ1-2; CDR3 length: 12; CDR3 protein: CASTTGQGGYTF
V gene: TRBV7-8; clone size: -; J gene: TRBJ2-7; CDR3 length: 14; CDR3 protein: CASSAPGQPYEQYF
V gene: TRBV4-1; clone size: -; J gene: TRBJ2-2; CDR3 length: 16; CDR3 protein: CASSQETAGNSGELFF
V gene: TRBV6-5; clone size: -; J gene: TRBJ2-1; CDR3 length: 16; CDR3 protein: CASSYSAAGVDNEQFF
V gene: TRBV29-1; clone size: -; J gene: TRBJ2-7; CDR3 length: 12; CDR3 protein: CSVEQGAYEQYF
V gene: TRBV20-1; clone size: -; J gene: TRBJ1-6; CDR3 length: 17; CDR3 protein: CSATNLRASSYNSPLHF
V gene: TRBV5-1; clone size: -; J gene: TRBJ1-5; CDR3 length: 13; CDR3 protein: CASSLARGGPQHF
V gene: TRBV6-4; clone size: medium-sized; J gene: TRBJ2-1; CDR3 length: 15; CDR3 protein: CASSQVAGAYNEQFF
V gene: TRBV6-4; clone size: -; J gene: TRBJ2-5; CDR3 length: 12; CDR3 protein: CASSLTSQTQYF
V gene: TRBV12-3/TRBV12-4; clone size: -; J gene: TRBJ2-2; CDR3 length: 12; CDR3 protein: CAIQVDTGELFF